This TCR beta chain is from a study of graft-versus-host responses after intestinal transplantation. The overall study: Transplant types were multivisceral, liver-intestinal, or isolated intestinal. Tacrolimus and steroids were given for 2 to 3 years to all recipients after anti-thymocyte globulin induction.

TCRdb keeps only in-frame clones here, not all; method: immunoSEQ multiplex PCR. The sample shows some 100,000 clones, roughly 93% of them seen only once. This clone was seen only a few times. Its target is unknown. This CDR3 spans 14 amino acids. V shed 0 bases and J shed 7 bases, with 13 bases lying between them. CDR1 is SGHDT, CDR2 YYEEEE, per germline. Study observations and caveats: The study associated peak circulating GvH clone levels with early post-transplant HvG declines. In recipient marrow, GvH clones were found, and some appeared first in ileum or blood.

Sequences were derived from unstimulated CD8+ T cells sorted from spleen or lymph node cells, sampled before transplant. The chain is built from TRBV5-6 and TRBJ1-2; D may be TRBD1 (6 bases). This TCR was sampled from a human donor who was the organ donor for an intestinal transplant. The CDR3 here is CASSLVGTGTGYTF. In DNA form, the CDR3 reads TGTGCCAGCAGCTTGGTTGGTACAGGGACTGGCTACACCTTC.